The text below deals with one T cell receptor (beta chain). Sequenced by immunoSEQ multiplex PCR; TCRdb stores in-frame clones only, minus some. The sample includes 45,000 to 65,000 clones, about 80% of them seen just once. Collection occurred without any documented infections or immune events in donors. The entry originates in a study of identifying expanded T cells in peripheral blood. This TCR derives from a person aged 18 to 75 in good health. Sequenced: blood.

CDR3: CAVQKKEGAIWYGYTF. DNA for the CDR3: TGTGCGGTTCAAAAAAAGGAGGGGGCGATTTGGTATGGCTACACCTTC. V is TRBV19 and J is TRBJ1-2, with 7 bases that match TRBD1. Germline V CDR1 and CDR2: LNHDA, SQIVND (reference sequence). The CDR3 length is 16 residues.